Sequencing of this TCR beta chain was carried out in a study of T-cell reconstitution after alpha-beta-depleted transplantation in children. Study findings and constraints: Several hundred expanded graft clones reportedly supplied alpha-beta T cells about two months after transplant. From newly produced T cells came most of the T-cell counts and diversity one year after transplant. At day 60, the high TCRbeta diversity found in some patients originated from recipient T cells and thymic progenitors that had survived.

This clonotype was detected many times. Its antigen is unknown. As it was prepared, the TCRbeta library received unique molecular identifiers. TCRdb reprocessed the PCR reads with MiXCR, giving one entry per CDR3 protein. The sample has 200,000 or so distinct CDR3 sequences, about 7% seen once. Germline V gives CDR1 MGHRA, CDR2 YSYEKL. CDR3 size: 14 residues. The V end was cut by 0 bases, the J end by 6 bases, with 12 bases between. The sequences come from PBMCs, collected before TCRalphabeta/CD19-depleted stem cell transplant. The clonotype was recovered from a boy aged 2 to 10 with acute lymphoblastic leukemia, due to receive a stem cell transplant. V and J are TRBV4-1 and TRBJ2-7; D gene uncertain. The CDR3 here is CASSQDIFTGEQYF. As DNA, the CDR3 is TGCGCCAGCAGCCAAGACATCTTTACCGGCGAGCAGTACTTC.